Shown below are 16 T cell receptor beta chains from a single sample sequenced in a study of PD-L1 blockade in urothelial cancer (dated by TCRdb to 2015 to 2018). The time point label for this specimen denotes: pretreatment peripheral blood. The method behind the library was the immunoSEQ multiplex PCR assay. What TCRdb holds here is the immuneACCESS table cut down to in-frame rearrangements. Part of the clones is not present; checked against another copy, under half of the missing clones reflect an unresolved V gene, and the others are unexplained. This sample lists roughly 77,000 clones; roughly 84% were detected once. The ten largest clonotypes hold around a tenth of the sample. Sequences were derived from PBMCs, sampled around atezolizumab (anti-PD-L1) treatment. These receptor sequences come from a woman aged 70-85 years with urothelial cancer.

V usage is TRBV19 and J usage is TRBJ2-1; 7 nucleotides agree with TRBD2. Germline CDR1 LNHDA, CDR2 SQIVND (reference sequence). Trimming took 5 bases from V and 8 from J; bases not matched to a gene: 3. The CDR3 has 12 amino acids. In DNA, the CDR3 is TGTGCCAGTAGTGCTAGCGGCCATGAGCAGTTCTTC. Its translation: CASSASGHEQFF. The whole variable domain, filled in from reference TRBV19 and TRBJ2-1, reads DGGITQSPKYLFRKEGQNVTLSCEQNLNHDAMYWYRQDPGQGLRLIYYSQIVNDFQKGDIAEGYSVSREKKESFPLTVTSAQKNPTAFYLCASSASGHEQFFGPGTRLTVL.

The J gene is TRBJ2-2, the V gene TRBV7-9; D not certain. The CDR3 consists of 15 residues. Germline V gene sequence: CDR1 SEHNR, CDR2 FQNEAQ (reference sequence). Trimming took off 3 bases at V and 0 bases at J, with 8 bases between the two ends. The CDR3 spells CASSLRLSNTGELFF. Written as DNA, the CDR3 is TGTGCCAGCAGCTTGCGACTTTCGAACACCGGGGAGCTGTTTTTT.

The chain has TRBV10-2 and TRBJ2-5; 10 bases are a match to TRBD1. V lost 2 bases and J lost 0; bases outside the gene matches: 3. There are 16 residues in the CDR3. The V gene's germline CDR1 is WSHSY and CDR2 SAAADI. Here the CDR3 DNA reads TGCGCCAGCAGTGAGCCGGGACAGGGGAACCAAGAGACCCAGTACTTC. It translates to CASSEPGQGNQETQYF.

This chain joins TRBV6-1 and TRBJ1-6; 7 bases align to TRBD1. Germline CDR1 reads MNHNS; CDR2 reads SASEGT. V dropped 3 bases and J dropped 9; count of bases not matched to a gene: 8. The CDR3 has 15 amino acids. In DNA, the CDR3 is TGTGCCAGCAGTGATAAGACAGGGTTTTTTTCACCCCTCCACTTT. This codes for CASSDKTGFFSPLHF.

The J gene is TRBJ1-4, the V gene TRBV5-1, with 8 bases lining up with TRBD1. After removal of 4 bases from V and 5 bases from J, the junction contained 10 bases not matched to a gene. The V gene's germline CDR1 is SGHRS and CDR2 YFSETQ. The CDR3 runs to 16 residues. Here the CDR3 reads CASSRQSGTGNEKLFF. For the CDR3, the DNA is TGCGCCAGCAGCCGCCAATCCGGGACAGGAAATGAAAAACTGTTTTTT.

Concerning this clone itself: Other nucleotide sequences in the sample specify the same CDR3. This chain connects TRBV5-4 to TRBJ2-5; 10 nucleotides match TRBD1. Germline V gives CDR1 SGHNT, CDR2 YYREEE (reference sequence). There are 14 residues in the CDR3. The V gene end was trimmed by 4 bases and the J gene end by 4 bases; junction bases not matched to a gene: 4. The CDR3 bases are TGTGCCAGCAGCCGGGACAGGGGCCGAGAGACCCAGTACTTC. This translates into CASSRDRGRETQYF.

The V gene is TRBV7-2, the J gene TRBJ2-3; 7 positions agree with TRBD2. The CDR3 contains 14 residues. V gave up 3 bases and J gave up 4 bases; unmatched junction bases: 4. Germline-derived CDR1 and CDR2 are SGHTA and FQGNSA. The CDR3: CASSFRGEADTQYF. CDR3 nucleotides: TGTGCCAGCAGCTTTCGGGGGGAGGCAGATACGCAGTATTTT.

The rearrangement uses TRBV6-4 and TRBJ2-1, with 9 bases lining up with TRBD2. Per the germline V gene, CDR1 is MRHNA and CDR2 is SNTAGT. There are 15 residues in the CDR3. Losses at the gene ends were 5 bases for V and 4 bases for J; bases not matched to a gene: 6. CDR3 bases: TGTGCCAGCAGTCCCGAGCGGGGGGTATACAATGAGCAGTTCTTC. Translated: CASSPERGVYNEQFF.

This clone has a count of ten or more. The chain couples TRBV10-3 to TRBJ2-1; 7 bases are a match to TRBD2. This CDR3 has 13 amino acids. Germline V gene sequence: CDR1 ENHRY, CDR2 SYGVKD. Trimming cost V 7 bases and J 6 bases; bases outside gene matches: 6. The CDR3 protein is CAITRESGNEQFF. DNA of the CDR3: TGTGCCATCACGCGGGAGTCTGGCAATGAGCAGTTCTTC.

The chain uses TRBV11-2 and TRBJ1-2; D is possibly TRBD1 (6 bases). V was trimmed by 5 bases and J by 3 bases, leaving 13 bases between them. The germline gives CDR1 SGHAT, CDR2 FQNNGV. The CDR3 is 14 amino acids. CDR3 amino acids: CASSLGGGDYGYTF. CDR3 sequence (DNA): TGTGCCAGCAGCCTAGGGGGGGGCGACTATGGCTACACCTTC.

This clone was counted a few times. The chain links TRBV19 to TRBJ2-3; 10 bases are a match to TRBD1. Germline V gives CDR1 LNHDA, CDR2 SQIVND (reference sequence). Trimming removed 9 bases from V and 2 bases from J; junction bases left unmatched: 2. The CDR3 consists of 13 residues. CDR3 nucleotides: TGTGCCAGCAGACAGGGGGCCACAGATACGCAGTATTTT. Protein: CASRQGATDTQYF.

V and J are TRBV10-3 and TRBJ1-2; D is unclear. The CDR3 spans 13 residues. V dropped 5 bases and J dropped 8 bases, with 15 bases sitting between them. Germline V lookup: CDR1 ENHRY, CDR2 SYGVKD. CDR3 coding DNA: TGTGCCATCAGTAACAGCGAGGGTCGAGGCTACACCTTC. It specifies CAISNSEGRGYTF.

The chain recombines TRBV19 with TRBJ2-7, with a tentative D call TRBD1 (6 bases). With 1 base removed from V and 0 bases from J, the gap between germline ends came to 10 bases. The CDR3 length is 15 residues. Germline CDR1 reads LNHDA; CDR2 reads SQIVND (reference sequence). CDR3: CASSIAGHGSYEQYF. In DNA, the CDR3 is TGTGCCAGTAGTATAGCGGGACATGGCTCCTACGAGCAGTACTTC.

This chain connects TRBV9 to TRBJ2-1; 16 nucleotides agree with TRBD2. With V trimmed by 3 bases and J by 9 bases, 3 bases remained unmatched. The CDR3 extends over 15 amino acids. Germline values: CDR1 SGDLS, CDR2 YYNGEE. CDR3 protein: CASSEGLAGGREQFF. CDR3 nucleotides: TGTGCCAGCAGCGAGGGACTAGCGGGGGGGCGTGAGCAGTTCTTC.

V and J are TRBV5-4 and TRBJ2-1; 8 bases line up with TRBD2. V lost 2 bases, J lost 6 bases, and 7 bases stayed unmatched. The CDR3 is 15 residues long. Germline V gene data show CDR1 as SGHNT and CDR2 as YYREEE (reference sequence). The CDR3 region has the DNA TGTGCCAGCAGCTTTGGACTAGCTTCCACCAATGAGCAGTTCTTC. The encoded protein is CASSFGLASTNEQFF.

The chain recombines TRBV15 with TRBJ2-3, with 9 bases lining up with TRBD2. The CDR3 covers 16 residues. Germline V CDR1 and CDR2: LNHNV, YYDKDF (reference sequence). Trimming removed 0 bases from V and 4 bases from J; junction bases left unmatched: 5. CDR3 coding DNA: TGTGCCACCAGCAGAGATCGAGCGGGAGGAGCAGATACGCAGTATTTT. It codes for CATSRDRAGGADTQYF.